This is a list of T cell receptor beta chains from one sample in a study of blood T cell repertoires in COVID-19. Generated by immunoSEQ multiplex PCR, the TCRdb table keeps only in-frame clones and is missing some. This sample carries 70,000 to 95,000 clones, roughly 87% of them seen once, and the ten largest clones take 7.3%. Specimen: peripheral blood. The receptors derive from a man in his 70s with acute or convalescent COVID-19. Both conserved end residues are trimmed from each CDR3.

J	V	CDR3
TRBJ2-2	TRBV14	ASSQGNYRTGELF
TRBJ1-1	TRBV6-5	ASSYSGGTEAF
TRBJ1-2	TRBV19	ASSTFLNYGYT
TRBJ2-7	TRBV6-2/TRBV6-3	ASSYPGPYEQY
TRBJ2-2	TRBV3-1/TRBV3-2	ASSQYKTGELF
TRBJ2-1	TRBV5-1	ASSLRRSSYNEQF
TRBJ2-3	TRBV24-1	ATSTPGTDTQY
TRBJ2-7	TRBV28	ASSFDSLGDYEQY
TRBJ1-1	TRBV2	ASSDDRQNVEAF
TRBJ2-7	TRBV5-1	ASSPPVTYEQY
TRBJ2-7	TRBV10-2	ASSGLAASYEQY
TRBJ1-2	TRBV7-9	ASSPPGTSYGYT
TRBJ1-2	TRBV9	ASSATRGLPGLYGYT
TRBJ2-1	TRBV6-2/TRBV6-3	ASSSPLASHYNEQF
TRBJ2-7	TRBV21-1	ASTQTGIFYEQY
TRBJ2-7	TRBV6-2/TRBV6-3	ASSYPGGGGGEQY
TRBJ2-2	TRBV30	AWSAGQSNTGELF
TRBJ2-2	TRBV7-2	ASSFVAYYTGELF
TRBJ2-4	TRBV5-1	ASSLGQNLAKNIQY
TRBJ1-5	TRBV27	ASSFSSGNQPQH
TRBJ1-2	TRBV7-9	ASSLQLQNYGYT
TRBJ2-3	TRBV11-2	ASSPGLVSDTQY
TRBJ1-4	TRBV19	ASKVDRGRENEKLF
TRBJ1-6	TRBV30	AWSDYLRGRKPLH
TRBJ1-5	TRBV7-6	ASSLDPPGGGNQPQH
TRBJ2-1	TRBV5-1	ASSLGPRQYDEQF
TRBJ1-4	TRBV11-2	ASSDPSQGEKLF
TRBJ2-7	TRBV4-3	ASSQDLLAGPTPYEQY
TRBJ2-2	TRBV7-9	ASSVLGQLGVTGELF
TRBJ1-5	TRBV11-2	ASSPGTLSNQPQH
TRBJ2-7	TRBV19	ASSDLTSTLSGEQY
TRBJ2-7	TRBV27	ASSHRDTQY
TRBJ2-7	TRBV19	ASSSGYSQY
TRBJ2-5	TRBV5-1	ASSPLGGETQY
TRBJ2-1	TRBV10-1	ASSDGALNGRNEQF